This T cell receptor beta chain was found in a study of T-cell memory formation after mild COVID-19. Study-wide points: Clones contracting over day 15 to 85 were CD4/CD8 balanced, with later expanders leaning CD4+.

This clonotype was observed a few times. Its cognate antigen is unknown. This CDR3 is 14 amino acids long. V lost 0 bases and J lost 4, with 8 bases in between. The germline V gene has CDR1 SGDLS and CDR2 YYNGEE. MiXCR, run by TCRdb on the 5' RACE reads, gives a single entry per CDR3 protein. Among hundreds of thousands of distinct CDR3 sequences, about a fifth were seen once, and the ten largest hold 12%. The source material was PBMCs or a T cell subset sorted from them (not recorded which). This sequence was found in an adult woman who had mild COVID-19 (a few samples of this study predate the infection). Cell type and time point are not known. This chain links TRBV9 with TRBJ2-1; D remains ambiguous. The DNA of the CDR3 is TGTGCCAGCAGCGTAGCTGCCCAGTACAATGAGCAGTTCTTC. It encodes CASSVAAQYNEQFF.